This T cell receptor beta chain was sequenced in a study of blood T cell repertoires in COVID-19. At the level of the study: In each case, the material was cDNA or gDNA derived from T cells, B-cell-depleted T cells, or PBMCs.

Membership in each cohort depended on participant-reported clinical history. Cohort 3 recovered donors had two negative PCRs, clearance, or symptom resolution. Source study methods: Estimation of nucleated cell counts relied on the amplification of reference gene primers. Some clones are missing from TCRdb's copy, which holds only in-frame ones; the method was immunoSEQ multiplex PCR. That table gives V, J and clone size, and the DNA gave D and trimming. The table records about 370,000 clones, around 89% of them present only once. The germline gives CDR1 LNHDA, CDR2 SQIVND (reference sequence). This CDR3 is built from 16 residues. V dropped 1 base and J dropped 7 bases, with 17 bases sitting between them.

The chain couples TRBV19 to TRBJ1-5; tentatively, D is TRBD1 (6 bases). This clonotype originated in a man between 18 and 29 years old who had recovered from COVID-19. Input material: PBMCs or T cells enriched from blood (not recorded which). CDR3 region: CASSIAQGLLKQPQHF. Here the CDR3 DNA reads TGTGCCAGTAGTATAGCCCAGGGGCTGTTGAAGCAGCCCCAGCATTTT.